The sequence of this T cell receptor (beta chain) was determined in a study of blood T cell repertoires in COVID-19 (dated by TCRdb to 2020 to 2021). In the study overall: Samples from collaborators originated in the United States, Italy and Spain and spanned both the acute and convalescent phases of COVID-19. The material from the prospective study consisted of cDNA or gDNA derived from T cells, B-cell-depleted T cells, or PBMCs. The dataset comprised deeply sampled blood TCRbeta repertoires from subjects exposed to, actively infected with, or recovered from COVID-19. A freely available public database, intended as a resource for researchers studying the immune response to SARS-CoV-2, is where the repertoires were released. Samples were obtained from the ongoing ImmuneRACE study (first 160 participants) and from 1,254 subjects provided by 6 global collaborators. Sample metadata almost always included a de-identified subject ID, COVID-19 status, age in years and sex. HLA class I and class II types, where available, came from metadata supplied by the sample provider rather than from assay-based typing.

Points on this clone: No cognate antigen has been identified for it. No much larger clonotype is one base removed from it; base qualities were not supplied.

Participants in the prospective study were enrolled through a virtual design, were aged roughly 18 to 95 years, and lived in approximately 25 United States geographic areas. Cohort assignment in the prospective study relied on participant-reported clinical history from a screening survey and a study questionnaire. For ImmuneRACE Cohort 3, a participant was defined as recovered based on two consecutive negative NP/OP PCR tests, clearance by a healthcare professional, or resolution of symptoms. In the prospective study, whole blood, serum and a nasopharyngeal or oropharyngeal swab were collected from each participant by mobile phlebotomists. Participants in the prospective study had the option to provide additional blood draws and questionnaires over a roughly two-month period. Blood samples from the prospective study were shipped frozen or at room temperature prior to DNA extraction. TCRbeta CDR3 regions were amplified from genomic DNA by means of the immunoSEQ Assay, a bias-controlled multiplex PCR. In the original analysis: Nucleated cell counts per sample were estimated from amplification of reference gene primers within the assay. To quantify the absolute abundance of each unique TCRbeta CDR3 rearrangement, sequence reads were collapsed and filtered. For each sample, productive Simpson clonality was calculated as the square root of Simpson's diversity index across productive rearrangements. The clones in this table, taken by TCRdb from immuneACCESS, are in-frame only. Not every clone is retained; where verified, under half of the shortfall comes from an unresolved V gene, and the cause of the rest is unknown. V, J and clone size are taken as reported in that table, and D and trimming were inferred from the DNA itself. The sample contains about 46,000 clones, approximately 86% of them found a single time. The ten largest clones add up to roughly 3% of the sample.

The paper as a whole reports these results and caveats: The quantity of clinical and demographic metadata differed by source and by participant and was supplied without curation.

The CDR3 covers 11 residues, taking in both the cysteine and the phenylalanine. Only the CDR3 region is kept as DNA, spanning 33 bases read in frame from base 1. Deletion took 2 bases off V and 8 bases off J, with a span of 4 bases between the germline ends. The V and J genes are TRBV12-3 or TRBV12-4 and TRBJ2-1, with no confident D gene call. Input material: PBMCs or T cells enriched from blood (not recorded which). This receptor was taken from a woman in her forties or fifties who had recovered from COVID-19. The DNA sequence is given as TGTGCCAGCAGTTTACTACATGAGCAGTTCTTC. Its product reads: CASSLLHEQFF.